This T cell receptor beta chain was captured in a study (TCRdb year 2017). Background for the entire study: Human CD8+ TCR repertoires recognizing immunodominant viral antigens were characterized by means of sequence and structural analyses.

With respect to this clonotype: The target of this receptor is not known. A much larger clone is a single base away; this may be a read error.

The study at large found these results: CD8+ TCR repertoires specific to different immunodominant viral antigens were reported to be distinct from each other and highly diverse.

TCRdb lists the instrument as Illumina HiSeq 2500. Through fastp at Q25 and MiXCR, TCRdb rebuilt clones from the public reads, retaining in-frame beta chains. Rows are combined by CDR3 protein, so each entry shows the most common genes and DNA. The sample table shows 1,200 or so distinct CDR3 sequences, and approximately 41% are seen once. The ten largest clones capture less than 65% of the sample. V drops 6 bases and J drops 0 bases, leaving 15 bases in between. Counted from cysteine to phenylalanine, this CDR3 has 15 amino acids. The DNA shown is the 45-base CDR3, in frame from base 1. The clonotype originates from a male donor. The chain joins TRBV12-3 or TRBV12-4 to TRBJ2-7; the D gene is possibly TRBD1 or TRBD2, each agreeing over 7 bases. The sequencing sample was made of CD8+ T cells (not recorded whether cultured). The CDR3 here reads CASSLSRGGSYEQYF. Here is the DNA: TGTGCCAGCAGCCTAAGCAGGGGGGGCTCCTACGAGCAGTACTTC.